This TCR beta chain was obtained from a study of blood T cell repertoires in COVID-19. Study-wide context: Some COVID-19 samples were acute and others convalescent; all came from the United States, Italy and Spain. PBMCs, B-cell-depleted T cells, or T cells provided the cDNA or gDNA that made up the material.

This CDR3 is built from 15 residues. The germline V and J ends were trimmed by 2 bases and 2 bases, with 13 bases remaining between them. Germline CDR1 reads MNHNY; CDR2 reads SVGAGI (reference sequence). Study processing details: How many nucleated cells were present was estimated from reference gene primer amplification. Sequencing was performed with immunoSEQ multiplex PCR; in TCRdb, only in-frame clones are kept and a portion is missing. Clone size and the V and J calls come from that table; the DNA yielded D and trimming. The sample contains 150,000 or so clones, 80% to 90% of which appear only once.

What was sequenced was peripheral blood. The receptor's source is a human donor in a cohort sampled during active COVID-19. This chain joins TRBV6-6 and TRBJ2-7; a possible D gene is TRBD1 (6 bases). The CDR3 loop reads CASSYLKGDTYEQYF. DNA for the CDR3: TGTGCCAGCAGTTACCTTAAGGGGGACACCTACGAGCAGTACTTC.